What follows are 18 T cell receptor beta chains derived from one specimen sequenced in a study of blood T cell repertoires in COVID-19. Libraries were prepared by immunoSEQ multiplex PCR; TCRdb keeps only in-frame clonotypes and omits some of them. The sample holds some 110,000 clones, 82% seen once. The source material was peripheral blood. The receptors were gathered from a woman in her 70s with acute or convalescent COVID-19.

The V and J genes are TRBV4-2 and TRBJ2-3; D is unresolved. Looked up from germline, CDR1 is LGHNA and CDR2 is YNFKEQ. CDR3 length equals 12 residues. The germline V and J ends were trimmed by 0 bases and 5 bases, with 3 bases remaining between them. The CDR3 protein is CASSQDRDTQYF. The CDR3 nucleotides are TGTGCCAGCAGCCAAGATCGAGATACGCAGTATTTT.

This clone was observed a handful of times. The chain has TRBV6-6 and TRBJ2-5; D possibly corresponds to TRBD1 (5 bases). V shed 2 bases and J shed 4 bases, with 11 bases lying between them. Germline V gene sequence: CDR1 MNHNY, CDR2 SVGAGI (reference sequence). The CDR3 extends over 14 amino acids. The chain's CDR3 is CASSYPEQGETQYF. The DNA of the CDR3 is TGTGCCAGCAGTTACCCGGAGCAGGGAGAGACCCAGTACTTC.

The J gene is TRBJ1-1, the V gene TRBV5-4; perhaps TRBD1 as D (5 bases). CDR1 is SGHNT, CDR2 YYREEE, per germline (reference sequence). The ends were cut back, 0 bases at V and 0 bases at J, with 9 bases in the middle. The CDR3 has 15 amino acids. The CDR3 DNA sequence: TGTGCCAGCAGCTTGGGTGCAGGGTTGAACACTGAAGCTTTCTTT. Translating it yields CASSLGAGLNTEAFF.

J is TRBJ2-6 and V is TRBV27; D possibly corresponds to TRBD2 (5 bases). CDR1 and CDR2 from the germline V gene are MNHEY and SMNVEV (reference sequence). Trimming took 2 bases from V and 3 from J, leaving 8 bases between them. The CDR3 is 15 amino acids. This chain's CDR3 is CASSLGGRGANVLTF. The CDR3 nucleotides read TGTGCCAGCAGTTTAGGAGGTCGTGGGGCCAACGTCCTGACTTTC.

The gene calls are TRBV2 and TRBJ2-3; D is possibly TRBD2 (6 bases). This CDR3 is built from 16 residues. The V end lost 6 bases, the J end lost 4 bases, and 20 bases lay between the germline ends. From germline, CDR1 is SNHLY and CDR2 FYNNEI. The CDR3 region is CASRLGTHRVADTQYF. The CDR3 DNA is TGTGCCAGCAGGTTGGGGACTCATAGGGTAGCAGATACGCAGTATTTT.

CDR3 DNA: TGTGCCAGTAGTATGGGGTGGCAGGGAAATTCACCCCTCCACTTT. Its translation is CASSMGWQGNSPLHF. V gene TRBV19 combines with J gene TRBJ1-6, with D perhaps matching TRBD1 (5 bases). The V gene's germline CDR1 is LNHDA and CDR2 SQIVND (reference sequence). The V end lost 3 bases, the J end lost 7 bases, and 13 bases lay between the germline ends. CDR3 length: 15 amino acids.

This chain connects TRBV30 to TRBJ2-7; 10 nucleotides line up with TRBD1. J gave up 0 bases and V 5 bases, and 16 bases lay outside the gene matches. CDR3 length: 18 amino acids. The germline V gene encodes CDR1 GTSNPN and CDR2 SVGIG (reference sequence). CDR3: CAWGTRDRGPISSYEQYF. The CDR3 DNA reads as TGTGCCTGGGGTACCCGGGACAGGGGCCCTATAAGCTCCTACGAGCAGTACTTC.

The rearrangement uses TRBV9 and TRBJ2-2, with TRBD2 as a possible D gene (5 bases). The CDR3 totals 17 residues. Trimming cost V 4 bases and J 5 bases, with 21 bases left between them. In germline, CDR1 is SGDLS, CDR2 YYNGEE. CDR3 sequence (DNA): TGTGCCAGCAGCCCAAAAGTCGTAGAAACGGGAACCGGGGAGCTGTTTTTT. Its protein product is CASSPKVVETGTGELFF.

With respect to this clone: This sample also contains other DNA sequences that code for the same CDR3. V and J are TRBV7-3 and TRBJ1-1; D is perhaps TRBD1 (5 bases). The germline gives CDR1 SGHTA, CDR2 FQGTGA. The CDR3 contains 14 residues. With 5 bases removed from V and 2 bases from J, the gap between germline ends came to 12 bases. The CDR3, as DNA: TGTGCCAGCAGCCCATATGGACAAAACACTGAAGCTTTCTTT. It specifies CASSPYGQNTEAFF.

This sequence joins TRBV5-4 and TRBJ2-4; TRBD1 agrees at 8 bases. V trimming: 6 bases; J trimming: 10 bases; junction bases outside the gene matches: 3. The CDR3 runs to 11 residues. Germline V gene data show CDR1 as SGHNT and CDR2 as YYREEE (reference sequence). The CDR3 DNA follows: TGTGCCAGCACCGACAGGGGAATTCAGTACTTC. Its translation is CASTDRGIQYF.

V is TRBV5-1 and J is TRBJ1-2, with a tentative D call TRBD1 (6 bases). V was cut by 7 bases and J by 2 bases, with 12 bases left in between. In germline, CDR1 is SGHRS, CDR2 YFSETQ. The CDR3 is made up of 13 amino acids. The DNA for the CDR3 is TGCGCCAGCGGCCCGGACAGCAACTATGGCTACACCTTC. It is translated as CASGPDSNYGYTF.

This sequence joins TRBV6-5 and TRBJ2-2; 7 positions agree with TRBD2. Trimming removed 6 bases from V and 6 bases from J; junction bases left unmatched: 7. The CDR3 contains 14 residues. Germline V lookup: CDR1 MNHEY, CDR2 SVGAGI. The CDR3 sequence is CASSPGGTSGELFF. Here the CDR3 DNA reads TGTGCCAGCAGCCCCGGGGGGACCTCCGGGGAGCTGTTTTTT.

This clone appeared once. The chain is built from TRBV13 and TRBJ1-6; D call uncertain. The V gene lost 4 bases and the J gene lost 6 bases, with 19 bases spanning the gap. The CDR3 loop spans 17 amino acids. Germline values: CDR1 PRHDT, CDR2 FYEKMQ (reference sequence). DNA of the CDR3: TGTGCCAGCAGCTCCCACAGCCGACGCCAAACTAATTCACCCCTCCACTTT. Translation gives CASSSHSRRQTNSPLHF.

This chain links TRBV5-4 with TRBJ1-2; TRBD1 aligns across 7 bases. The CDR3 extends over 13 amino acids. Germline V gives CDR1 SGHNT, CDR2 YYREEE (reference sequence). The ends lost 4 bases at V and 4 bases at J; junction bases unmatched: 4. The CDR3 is CASSARGSYGYTF. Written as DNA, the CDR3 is TGTGCCAGCAGCGCCAGGGGGAGCTATGGCTACACCTTC. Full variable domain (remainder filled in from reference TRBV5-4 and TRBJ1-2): ETGVTQSPTHLIKTRGQQVTLRCSSQSGHNTVSWYQQALGQGPQFIFQYYREEENGRGNFPPRFSGLQFPNYSSELNVNALELDDSALYLCASSARGSYGYTFGSGTRLTVV.

DNA of the CDR3: TGTGCCAGCAGGGAGGATGGGGGGGCGAGCAATCAGCCCCAGCATTTT. It yields the protein CASREDGGASNQPQHF. The rearrangement uses TRBV2 and TRBJ1-5; D possibly corresponds to TRBD1 (6 bases). V was pared by 6 bases and J by 1 base, with 16 bases between. The CDR3 has 16 residues. The germline V gene has CDR1 SNHLY and CDR2 FYNNEI.

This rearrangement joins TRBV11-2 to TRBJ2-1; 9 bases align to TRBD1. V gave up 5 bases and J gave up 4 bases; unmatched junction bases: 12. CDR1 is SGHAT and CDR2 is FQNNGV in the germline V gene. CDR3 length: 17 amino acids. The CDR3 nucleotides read TGTGCCAGCAGCACCAGACAGGGGGAAGGGATATACAATGAGCAGTTCTTC. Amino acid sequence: CASSTRQGEGIYNEQFF.

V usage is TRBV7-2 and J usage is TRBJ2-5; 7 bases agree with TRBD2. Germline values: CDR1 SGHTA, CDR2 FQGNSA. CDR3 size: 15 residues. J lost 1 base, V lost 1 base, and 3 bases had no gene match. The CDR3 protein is CASSLGGTIQETQYF. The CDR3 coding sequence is TGTGCCAGCAGCTTAGGTGGGACTATCCAAGAGACCCAGTACTTC.

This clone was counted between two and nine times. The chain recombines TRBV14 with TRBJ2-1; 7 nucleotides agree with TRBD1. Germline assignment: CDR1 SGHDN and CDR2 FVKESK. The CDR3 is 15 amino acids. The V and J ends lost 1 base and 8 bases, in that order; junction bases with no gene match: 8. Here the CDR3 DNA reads TGTGCCAGCAGCCAAGGACAGGGTATTATATATGAGCAGTTCTTC. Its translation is CASSQGQGIIYEQFF.